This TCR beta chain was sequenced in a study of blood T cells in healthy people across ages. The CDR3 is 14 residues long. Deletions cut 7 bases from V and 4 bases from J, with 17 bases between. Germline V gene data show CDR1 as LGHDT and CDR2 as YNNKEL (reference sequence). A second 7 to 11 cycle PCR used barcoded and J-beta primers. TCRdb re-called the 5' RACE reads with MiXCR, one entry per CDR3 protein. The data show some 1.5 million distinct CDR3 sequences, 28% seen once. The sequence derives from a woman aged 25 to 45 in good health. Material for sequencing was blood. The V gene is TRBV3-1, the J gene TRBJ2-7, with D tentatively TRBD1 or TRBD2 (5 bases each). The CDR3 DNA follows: TGTGCCAGCACACTAAGAGGGGTTATTTACGAGCAGTACTTC. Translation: CASTLRGVIYEQYF.